Sequencing of this TCR beta chain was carried out in a study of OX40 agonist ivuxolimab in advanced cancers. Study-wide results and limits: Also present in some nonresponders was a low level of normalized T-cell clonal expansion. Partial responders treated at 0.1-3.0 mg/kg exhibited clonal expansion among the lowest measured.

Produced via immunoSEQ multiplex PCR; TCRdb's table is partial and in-frame only. Altogether about 59,000 clones are present, approximately 83% being singletons, with the ten largest covering less than 0.9%. As to this clone: No antigen is known for it.

A history of autoimmune disease or systemic immunosuppression excluded patients. The CDR3 extends over 15 amino acids. J gave up 3 bases and V 2 bases, and 2 bases lay outside the gene matches. Per the germline V gene, CDR1 is MDHEN and CDR2 is SYDVKM. The sequences come from CD4+ or CD8+ T cells sorted from blood, collected in a trial of the OX40 agonist ivuxolimab. The rearrangement joins TRBV28 to TRBJ1-5; 9 bases are a match to TRBD1. This clonotype was obtained from an adult with an advanced solid tumor such as melanoma, head and neck, liver or kidney cancer. CDR3 sequence: CASSLGDRDNQPQHF. The CDR3 DNA sequence: TGTGCCAGCAGTTTAGGGGACAGGGACAATCAGCCCCAGCATTTT.